The source of this T cell receptor (beta chain) is a study of T cells in Graves' hyperthyroidism and ophthalmopathy. Study-wide background: Blood was drawn when the patient was first diagnosed and still untreated. General study findings and limits: Ophthalmopathy was predicted by the model a median of approximately six months ahead of onset.

Patients between 18 and 65 years old had hyperthyroidism, newly diagnosed and lasting under 2 months. To note about this clonotype: Its target is unknown.

The TCR beta CDR3 regions underwent amplification using RNA transcripts as the source. Using the HTBI primer set, a first-round RT-PCR was run on the TCR CDR3. TCRdb redid the calling of the multiplex PCR reads with MiXCR, one entry per CDR3 protein. Of just under 750,000 distinct CDR3 sequences listed, 35% are singletons. The CDR3 spans 14 residues. V was trimmed by 0 bases and J by 8 bases, leaving 10 bases between them. Per the germline V gene, CDR1 is MNHEY and CDR2 is SVGAGI. The receptor comes from a woman aged 40-49 years with Graves' hyperthyroidism. The gene calls are TRBV6-5 and TRBJ1-4; no clear D. The sequenced material came from blood. The CDR3 region has the DNA TGTGCCAGCAGTTACTCGGGCAGGTCCGAAAAACTGTTTTTT. Its translation is CASSYSGRSEKLFF.